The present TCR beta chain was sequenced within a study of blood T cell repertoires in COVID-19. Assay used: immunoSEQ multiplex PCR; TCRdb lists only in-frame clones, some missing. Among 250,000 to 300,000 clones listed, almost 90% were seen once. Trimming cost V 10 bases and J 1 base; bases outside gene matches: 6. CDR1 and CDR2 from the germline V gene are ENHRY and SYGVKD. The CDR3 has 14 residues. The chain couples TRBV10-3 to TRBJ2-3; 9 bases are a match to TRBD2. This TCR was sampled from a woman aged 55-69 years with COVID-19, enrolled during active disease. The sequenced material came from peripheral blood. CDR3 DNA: TGTGCCACCGAAGCTAGCGGGGGCACAGATACGCAGTATTTT. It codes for CATEASGGTDTQYF.